This T cell receptor beta chain was obtained from a study of blood T cell repertoires in COVID-19 (dated by TCRdb to 2018 to 2021). General notes on the study: Collaborator samples came from the United States, Italy and Spain and covered acute and convalescent phases of COVID-19. Subjects who had been exposed to COVID-19, were actively infected with it, or had recovered from it provided the deeply sampled blood TCRbeta repertoires that made up the dataset. The repertoires were made available in a free public database intended to serve as a resource for research on the immune response to SARS-CoV-2. The prospective study material was composed of cDNA or gDNA derived from T cells, B-cell-depleted T cells, or PBMCs. Samples were obtained from the ongoing ImmuneRACE study (first 160 participants) and from 950 to 1,500 subjects provided by 6 global collaborators. Where HLA class I and class II types were available, the types were taken from metadata supplied by the sample provider, not from assay-based typing. Nearly every sample came with metadata listing a de-identified subject ID, COVID-19 status, age in years and sex. What the authors observed across the whole study: Clinical and demographic metadata were provided uncurated, with the amount varying by source and participant.

Collaborating institutions collected whole blood in K2EDTA tubes following their own protocols. For TCRbeta analysis, collaborators shipped samples in one of three forms: frozen whole blood, isolated PBMCs, or DNA extracted from either of those sample types. The immunoSEQ Assay, a bias-controlled multiplex PCR, was used to amplify TCRbeta CDR3 regions from genomic DNA. The paper's data handling went like this. The number of nucleated cells in each sample was estimated from the amplification of reference gene primers within the assay. Sequence reads were collapsed and filtered to measure the absolute abundance of every unique TCRbeta CDR3 rearrangement. For each sample, productive Simpson clonality was calculated by taking the square root of Simpson's diversity index across productive rearrangements. TCRdb carries this immuneACCESS record with in-frame sequences only. Its versions omit some clonotypes, under half of them owing to an unresolved V gene in the studies checked, with the rest unexplained. V, J and clone size reflect that table, while D and trimming were determined from the DNA. A total of under 110,000 clones appear in this sample, roughly 86% of them only once. Roughly 12% of the sample rests with the top ten.

A word on this clone: Its antigen is not yet known. Base qualities are not recorded, but no much larger clone differs from it by a single base.

The junction shows trimming of 0 bases on V and 0 bases on J, plus 6 bases between the germline ends. In the germline V gene, CDR1 corresponds to MNHEY and CDR2 to SVGAGI. The CDR3 has 15 amino acids, counting the end cysteine and phenylalanine. Only CDR3 DNA remains: 45 bases, in frame from the first base. The sequence links TRBV6-5 to TRBJ2-1, and the D gene may be TRBD1, 6 bases matching. Material for sequencing was peripheral blood. The TCR comes from a woman aged 25-40 years with acute or convalescent COVID-19. The CDR3 amino acid sequence is: CASSYSTGSYNEQFF. The nucleotide sequence reads TGTGCCAGCAGTTACTCGACAGGCTCCTACAATGAGCAGTTCTTC.